One sample yielded the 16 T cell receptor beta chains listed below, sequenced in a study of T cells after yellow fever vaccination. TCRdb reprocessed the 5' RACE reads with MiXCR, giving one entry per CDR3 protein. Among more than 45,000 distinct CDR3 sequences listed, around 5.4% were seen once. The material sequenced was PBMCs, either bulk or a sorted T-cell subset (CD4+, CD8+, memory, or dextramer-sorted; not recorded which), taken on the day of the yellow fever booster vaccination. The source of these receptors is a man aged 18 to 30 who received the YFV17D yellow fever vaccine.

This clonotype was found many times. The CDR3 DNA sequence: TGCGCCAGCAGCCAAGGGACAGGTCTATCGGAGACCCAGTACTTC. As protein: CASSQGTGLSETQYF. The V gene is TRBV4-3, the J gene TRBJ2-5; 7 nucleotides agree with TRBD1. The CDR3 runs to 15 residues. CDR1 LGHNA and CDR2 YSLEER come from the germline V gene. V dropped 1 base and J dropped 5; count of bases not matched to a gene: 7.

With respect to this clonotype: The junction does not match germline at one end; this may be a read error. The genes are TRBV7-2 and TRBJ1-1, with D tentatively TRBD1 (6 bases). Germline loops: CDR1 SGHTA, CDR2 FQGNSA. This CDR3 has 13 residues. CDR3 coding DNA: TGTGCCAGCAGCCTAGCTCGACAGGTAGAAGCTTTCTTT. Translating gives CASSLARQVEAFF.

This clonotype has a handful of counts. The gene calls are TRBV15 and TRBJ2-7; 11 bases map to TRBD2. Trimming at V came to 7 bases and at J to 0 bases, leaving 2 bases not matched to a gene. Germline V gives CDR1 LNHNV, CDR2 YYDKDF (reference sequence). CDR3 size: 14 residues. CDR3 loop: CATKGTSGSYEQYF. CDR3 sequence (DNA): TGTGCCACCAAAGGGACTAGCGGCTCCTACGAGCAGTACTTC.

This clonotype was seen at least ten times. J is TRBJ2-1 and V is TRBV5-1, with TRBD1 identical over 11 bases. V dropped 3 bases and J dropped 5; count of bases not matched to a gene: 7. In germline, CDR1 is SGHRS, CDR2 YFSETQ. There are 16 residues in the CDR3. CDR3 loop: CASSWTGGFSNNEQFF. The CDR3 coding sequence is TGCGCCAGCAGCTGGACAGGGGGCTTCTCAAACAATGAGCAGTTCTTC.

V gene TRBV27 combines with J gene TRBJ2-6; D perhaps matches TRBD1 (5 bases). CDR1 is MNHEY, CDR2 SMNVEV, per germline (reference sequence). V lost 4 bases to trimming and J lost 2 bases, with 9 bases between them. The CDR3 sequence is 15 residues long. The CDR3 DNA follows: TGTGCCAGCAGTTCCCAGGGTGCTGGGGCCAACGTCCTGACTTTC. Translating it yields CASSSQGAGANVLTF.

This clonotype was counted at least ten times. The chain employs TRBV25-1 and TRBJ2-2, with D tentatively TRBD1 or TRBD2 (6 bases each). Germline CDR1 and CDR2: MGHDK and SYGVNS. The CDR3 has 16 residues. Trimming took off 5 bases at V and 6 bases at J, with 19 bases between the two ends. DNA for the CDR3: TGTGCCAGCAGTCCCCCCTGGGGGGCGATCCCCGGGGAGCTGTTTTTT. Its translation is CASSPPWGAIPGELFF.

This clonotype was counted ten times or more. The V gene is TRBV10-3, the J gene TRBJ2-3; D perhaps matches TRBD1 (5 bases). Germline values: CDR1 ENHRY, CDR2 SYGVKD. With 7 bases removed from V and 3 bases from J, the gap between germline ends came to 14 bases. This CDR3 spans 14 amino acids. CDR3 DNA sequence: TGTGCCATCAAGGGGAACAGGAGAACAGATACGCAGTATTTT. Translation: CAIKGNRRTDTQYF.

This clonotype was counted many times. The rearrangement links TRBV6-5 to TRBJ1-1, with 9 bases matching TRBD1. Germline-derived CDR1 and CDR2 are MNHEY and SVGAGI. This CDR3 region has 14 residues. The ends lost 6 bases at V and 3 bases at J; junction bases unmatched: 5. The CDR3 coding sequence is TGTGCCAGCAGCCTTCGGACAGGGGACACTGAAGCTTTCTTT. The encoded protein is CASSLRTGDTEAFF.

This clonotype came up many times. The V gene is TRBV6-6, the J gene TRBJ1-5; the D is unclear. Trimming shortened V by 6 bases and J by 6 bases, and 6 bases separated the two germline ends. The CDR3 covers 11 residues. The germline gives CDR1 MNHNY, CDR2 SVGAGI (reference sequence). The DNA of the CDR3 is TGTGCCAGCAGCGAATCTCAGCCCCAGCATTTT. This codes for CASSESQPQHF.

The V call is TRBV7-2, the J call TRBJ1-5; TRBD1 matches 7 bases. Unmatched junction bases numbered 4, after V lost 6 bases and J lost 2 bases. Looked up from germline, CDR1 is SGHTA and CDR2 is FQGNSA. The CDR3 sequence is 14 residues long. As DNA, the CDR3 is TGTGCCAGCAGTCGACAGGGACGCAATCAGCCCCAGCATTTT. Amino acids: CASSRQGRNQPQHF.

The rearrangement links TRBV7-2 to TRBJ2-3; TRBD1 might be the D (5 bases). This CDR3 is built from 15 residues. Germline V gives CDR1 SGHTA, CDR2 FQGNSA. V dropped 2 bases and J dropped 5 bases, with 14 bases sitting between them. The CDR3 DNA is TGTGCCAGCAGCTTACAGGCCCGAAGGGGAGATACGCAGTATTTT. Translating it yields CASSLQARRGDTQYF.

This clonotype showed up many times. The V gene is TRBV7-9, the J gene TRBJ2-3; 7 bases are shared with TRBD1. With 5 bases clipped from V and 6 bases from J, the junction kept 8 bases outside the gene matches. Germline V gene sequence: CDR1 SEHNR, CDR2 FQNEAQ (reference sequence). CDR3 length: 14 residues. The CDR3 here is CASSPKGATDTQYF. For the CDR3, the DNA is TGTGCCAGCAGCCCGAAGGGGGCGACGGATACGCAGTATTTT.

The chain combines TRBV30 with TRBJ1-6, with unresolved D. Looked up from germline, CDR1 is GTSNPN and CDR2 is SVGIG (reference sequence). V lost 3 bases, J lost 1 base, and 4 bases lay in between. The CDR3 is 13 residues long. CDR3 bases: TGTGCCTGGAGGAGTTCCTATAATTCACCCCTCCACTTT. Amino acids: CAWRSSYNSPLHF.

This clonotype was counted at least ten times. The V and J genes are TRBV6-6 and TRBJ2-7; D is tentatively TRBD1 or TRBD2 (5 bases each). This CDR3 has 11 amino acids. Germline CDR1 reads MNHNY; CDR2 reads SVGAGI (reference sequence). V was pared by 6 bases and J by 4 bases, with 7 bases between. CDR3 bases: TGTGCCAGCAGATGGGGGTACGAGCAGTACTTC. Amino acids: CASRWGYEQYF.

V and J are TRBV12-3 or TRBV12-4 and TRBJ2-3; 9 bases fit TRBD1. J was trimmed by 4 bases and V by 6 bases; bases with no gene match: 11. This CDR3 has 16 amino acids. CDR3 DNA: TGTGCCAGCAGCTTCCGACAGGGGGGCGTCCCAGATACGCAGTATTTT. As protein: CASSFRQGGVPDTQYF.

This clonotype turned up a few times. This chain joins TRBV15 and TRBJ2-5, with D hard to call. Trimming left V 3 bases short and J 13 bases short, with 18 bases between. In germline, CDR1 is LNHNV, CDR2 YYDKDF (reference sequence). CDR3 length: 13 residues. CDR3 sequence: CATSRGSAPGRYF. CDR3 coding DNA: TGTGCCACCAGCAGGGGCTCGGCCCCCGGACGGTACTTC.